Described below is a single T cell receptor beta chain sequence and its context. This specimen belongs to a study of radiotherapy plus CTLA-4 blockade in lung cancer. This table comes from immunoSEQ multiplex PCR, and its TCRdb copy is limited to in-frame clones, with some not included. In the table there are about 39,000 clones, more than 75% of which are singletons. CDR1 and CDR2 from the germline V gene are SGDLS and YYNGEE. The CDR3 sequence is 16 residues long. V gave up 0 bases and J gave up 4 bases, with 16 bases separating them. The chain couples TRBV9 to TRBJ1-2; D call uncertain. This material consisted of peripheral blood, taken from a patient treated with radiotherapy plus ipilimumab. The source of this sequence is a human donor with non-small cell lung cancer that progressed on radiotherapy plus ipilimumab. CDR3 in amino acids: CASSVGLRAISYGYTF. CDR3 DNA sequence: TGTGCCAGCAGCGTAGGTCTGAGGGCCATATCCTATGGCTACACCTTC.